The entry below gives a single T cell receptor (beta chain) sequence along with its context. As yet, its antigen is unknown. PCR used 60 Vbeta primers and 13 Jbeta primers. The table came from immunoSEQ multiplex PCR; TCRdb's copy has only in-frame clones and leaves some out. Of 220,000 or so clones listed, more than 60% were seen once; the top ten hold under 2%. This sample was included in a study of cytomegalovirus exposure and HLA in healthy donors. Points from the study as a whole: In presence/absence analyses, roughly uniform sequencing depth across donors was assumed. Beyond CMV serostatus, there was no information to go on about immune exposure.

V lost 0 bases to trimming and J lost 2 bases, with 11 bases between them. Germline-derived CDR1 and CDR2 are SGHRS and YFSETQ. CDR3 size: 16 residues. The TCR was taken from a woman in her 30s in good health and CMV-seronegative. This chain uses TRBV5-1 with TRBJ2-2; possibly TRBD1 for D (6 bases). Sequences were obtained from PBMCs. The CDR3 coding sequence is TGCGCCAGCAGCTTGGCCTCAGGGACAAACACCGGGGAGCTGTTTTTT. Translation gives CASSLASGTNTGELFF.